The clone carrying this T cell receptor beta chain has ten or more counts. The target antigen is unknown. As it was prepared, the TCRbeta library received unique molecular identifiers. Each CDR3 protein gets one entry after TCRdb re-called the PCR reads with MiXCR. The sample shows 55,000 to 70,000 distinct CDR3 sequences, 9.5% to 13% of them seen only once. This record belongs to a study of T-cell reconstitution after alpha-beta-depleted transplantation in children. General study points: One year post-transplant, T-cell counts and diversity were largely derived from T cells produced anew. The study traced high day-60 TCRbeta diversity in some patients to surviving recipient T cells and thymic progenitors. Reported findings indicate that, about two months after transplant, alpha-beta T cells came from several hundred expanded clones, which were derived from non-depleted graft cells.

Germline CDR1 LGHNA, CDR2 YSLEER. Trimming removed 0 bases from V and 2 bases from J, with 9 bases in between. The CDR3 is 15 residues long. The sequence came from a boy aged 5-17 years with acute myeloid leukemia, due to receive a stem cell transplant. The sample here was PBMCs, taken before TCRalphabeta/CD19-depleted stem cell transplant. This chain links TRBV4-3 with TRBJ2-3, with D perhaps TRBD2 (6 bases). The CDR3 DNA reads TGCGCCAGCAGCCAAGAAAGGAGGGCCACAGATACGCAGTATTTT. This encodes CASSQERRATDTQYF.